This is a list of T cell receptor beta chains from one sample in a study of T cells in Graves' hyperthyroidism and ophthalmopathy. Each CDR3 protein is one row after TCRdb ran MiXCR on the multiplex PCR reads. The table includes hundreds of thousands of distinct CDR3 sequences, just under 45% detected once. The sequenced sample consisted of peripheral blood or thyroid tissue (not recorded which). The receptor set was obtained from an adult man with Graves' disease, either hyperthyroidism or ophthalmopathy (not recorded which). CDR3s include the opening cysteine and the closing phenylalanine or tryptophan. The D gene is left open where the match is weak. Size tells how often a clone was seen (once, few, many) or the class of an expanded clone, and some rows leave it out.

>-|few|TRBV6-5|TRBJ2-5
CASSYSGSQETQYF
TGTGCCAGCAGTTACTCCGGCAGTCAAGAGACCCAGTACTTC
>-|once|TRBV29-1|TRBJ1-5
CSVEEGGNQPKHF
TGCAGCGTTGAAGAGGGTGGCAATCAGCCCAAGCATTTT
>TRBD1|many|TRBV2|TRBJ1-1
CASGRQGTEAFF
TGTGCCAGCGGCAGACAGGGAACTGAAGCTTTCTTT
>TRBD1|-|TRBV7-9|TRBJ2-7
CASSSSARDRAYEQYF
TGTGCCAGCAGCTCCAGCGCCCGGGACAGGGCCTACGAGCAGTACTTC
>-|few|TRBV5-1|TRBJ1-2
CASRPGGDPYGYTF
TGCGCCAGCCGACCTGGGGGGGACCCCTATGGCTACACCTTC
>TRBD1|many|TRBV20-1|TRBJ1-5
CSAGPGQGQPQHF
TGCAGTGCTGGTCCGGGACAGGGACAGCCCCAGCATTTT
>TRBD2|once|TRBV6-1|TRBJ2-2
CASRVGTSGYTGELFF
TGTGCCAGCAGAGTAGGGACTAGCGGCTACACCGGGGAGCTGTTTTTT
>-|many|TRBV7-8|TRBJ1-3
CASSLFLAGPNF
TGTGCCAGCAGCTTATTCCTGGCAGGGCCAAATTTT
>-|-|TRBV10-3|TRBJ1-1
CASSFRGLATEAFF
TGTGCCAGCAGTTTCAGGGGACTTGCAACTGAAGCTTTCTTT
>TRBD1|-|TRBV19|TRBJ1-5
CASSGRGQLWGNQPQHF
TGTGCCAGTAGCGGCAGGGGGCAGCTGTGGGGCAATCAGCCCCAGCATTTT
>-|many|TRBV29-1|TRBJ1-1
CSVDMVRVGRTEAFF
TGCAGCGTTGATATGGTAAGGGTGGGACGCACTGAAGCTTTCTTT
>TRBD1|-|TRBV6-5|TRBJ2-7
CASRQDRSSYEQYF
TGTGCCAGCAGACAGGACAGGAGCTCCTACGAGCAGTACTTC
>-|many|TRBV10-3|TRBJ1-1
CAISESLGTGNTEAFF
TGTGCCATCAGTGAGTCCCTAGGGACGGGAAACACTGAAGCTTTCTTT
>TRBD1|-|TRBV5-1|TRBJ1-4
CASSFLPGQTNEKLFF
TGCGCCAGCAGCTTCCTTCCGGGACAGACTAATGAAAAACTGTTTTTT
>-|few|TRBV7-9|TRBJ1-5
CASSLGGVSGVNQPQHF
TGTGCCAGCAGCTTAGGAGGGGTTTCGGGGGTAAATCAGCCCCAGCATTTT
>TRBD2|few|TRBV13|TRBJ2-7
CASSYGLENVYEQYF
TGTGCCAGCAGCTATGGACTAGAGAATGTCTACGAGCAGTACTTC
>-|once|TRBV3-1|TRBJ1-2
CASSQVRGSRGGGYTF
TGTGCCAGCAGCCAAGTTCGTGGGTCAAGAGGAGGCGGCTACACCTTC
>TRBD1|-|TRBV20-1|TRBJ1-1
CSARGQGWNEAFF
TGCAGTGCTAGGGGACAGGGGTGGAATGAAGCTTTCTTT
>TRBD1|few|TRBV20-1|TRBJ1-3
CSASGQGSYSGNTIYF
TGCAGTGCTAGCGGACAGGGCAGTTACTCTGGAAACACCATATATTTT
>TRBD1|-|TRBV10-3|TRBJ1-2
CAIKAGTGYGYTF
TGTGCCATCAAGGCCGGGACAGGGTATGGCTACACCTTC
>TRBD1|few|TRBV19|TRBJ1-1
CASSISQGAPEAFF
TGTGCCAGTAGTATAAGTCAGGGGGCTCCTGAAGCTTTCTTT
>-|few|TRBV6-5|TRBJ1-4
CASSPGLKLFF
TGTGCCAGCAGCCCGGGCCTTAAACTGTTTTTT
>-|-|TRBV29-1|TRBJ1-1
CSGWQGRNTEAFF
TGCAGCGGGTGGCAGGGCCGTAACACTGAAGCTTTCTTT
>-|many|TRBV20-1|TRBJ1-2
CSARRRVNYGYTF
TGCAGTGCTAGACGCAGGGTGAACTATGGCTACACCTTC
>-|many|TRBV29-1|TRBJ1-1
CSVEDKGTEAFF
TGCAGCGTTGAAGATAAAGGCACTGAAGCTTTCTTT
>TRBD1|-|TRBV2|TRBJ1-4
CASSKWTGGDTATNEKLFF
TGTGCCAGCAGTAAATGGACAGGGGGCGACACCGCAACTAATGAAAAACTGTTTTTT
>-|few|TRBV6-1|TRBJ2-5
CASSEVMGFRETQYF
TGTGCCAGCAGTGAAGTAATGGGATTTCGCGAGACCCAGTACTTC
>TRBD1|-|TRBV15|TRBJ1-2
CATSTGTAYGYTF
TGTGCCACCAGCACCGGGACAGCATATGGCTACACCTTC
>-|-|TRBV20-1|TRBJ1-2
CSARFVGAGYGYTF
TGCAGTGCTAGATTCGTAGGAGCGGGCTATGGCTACACCTTC
>-|-|TRBV10-3|TRBJ1-2
CASSLRGSPYGYTF
TGTGCCAGCAGTTTACGGGGCAGCCCCTATGGCTACACCTTC
>-|few|TRBV7-9|TRBJ1-5
CASSLETSNQPQHF
TGTGCCAGCAGCTTAGAAACAAGCAATCAGCCCCAGCATTTT
>-|-|TRBV15|TRBJ1-1
CATSRILTGTGNTEAFF
TGTGCCACCAGCAGGATACTAACCGGGACCGGGAACACTGAAGCTTTCTTT
>TRBD2|-|TRBV15|TRBJ2-5
CATSRETSGGAGETQYF
TGTGCCACCAGCAGAGAGACTAGCGGGGGGGCTGGGGAGACCCAGTACTTC
>-|-|TRBV15|TRBJ1-6
CATSREAGSPLHF
TGTGCCACCAGCCGAGAGGCAGGGTCACCCCTCCACTTT
>-|many|TRBV2|TRBJ2-5
CASSDEGISVTQYF
TGTGCCAGCAGTGACGAGGGGATCTCCGTGACCCAGTACTTC
>TRBD1|many|TRBV12-3/TRBV12-4|TRBJ1-6
CASSTPGGGSPLHF
TGTGCCAGCAGCACGCCAGGGGGCGGTTCACCCCTCCACTTT
>-|many|TRBV20-1|TRBJ2-6
CSAVRGANVLTF
TGCAGTGCGGTCCGAGGCGCCAACGTCCTGACTTTC
>-|-|TRBV19|TRBJ2-7
CASSGEGTYEQYF
TGTGCCAGTAGCGGGGAAGGAACCTACGAGCAGTACTTC
>-|-|TRBV6-5|TRBJ1-4
CASSYSGSNEKLFF
TGTGCCAGCAGTTACTCGGGAAGCAATGAAAAACTGTTTTTT
>TRBD1|few|TRBV7-2|TRBJ2-7
CASSLVRDRGDYEQYF
TGTGCCAGCAGCTTAGTCCGGGACAGGGGGGACTACGAGCAGTACTTC
>-|-|TRBV5-5|TRBJ2-7
CASSLNQGTFHEQYF
TGTGCCAGCAGCTTAAACCAGGGAACCTTCCACGAGCAGTACTTC
>TRBD2|once|TRBV10-3|TRBJ2-5
CAISARTSGGEETQYF
TGTGCCATCAGCGCGAGGACTAGCGGGGGGGAAGAGACCCAGTACTTC
>-|many|TRBV19|TRBJ1-1
CASSTRQLEAFF
TGTGCCAGTAGTACCCGACAGCTTGAAGCTTTCTTT
>-|-|TRBV7-9|TRBJ2-7
CASSFGTSEQYF
TGTGCCAGCAGCTTTGGAACTTCTGAGCAGTACTTC
>-|few|TRBV5-1|TRBJ1-1
CASTLGLPFREAFF
TGCGCCAGCACTTTGGGACTTCCGTTCCGTGAAGCTTTCTTT
>TRBD1|few|TRBV7-8|TRBJ2-2
CASSIIGTGGGGELFF
TGTGCCAGTAGTATAATCGGGACAGGGGGCGGTGGGGAGCTGTTTTTT
>TRBD2|-|TRBV19|TRBJ2-7
CASSTSGSTYEQYF
TGTGCCAGTAGTACTAGCGGGAGTACTTACGAGCAGTACTTC
>-|many|TRBV6-5|TRBJ2-7
CASTTGDEQYF
TGTGCCAGCACCACCGGGGACGAGCAGTACTTC
>-|many|TRBV10-2|TRBJ1-4
CASSESTGEKLFF
TGCGCCAGCAGTGAGTCGACGGGAGAAAAACTGTTTTTT
>-|-|TRBV2|TRBJ1-1
CASRGNFMNTEAFF
TGTGCCAGCAGAGGAAACTTCATGAACACTGAAGCTTTCTTT
>TRBD1|-|TRBV29-1|TRBJ1-1
CSVRDSGEAFF
TGCAGCGTCCGGGACAGCGGTGAAGCTTTCTTT
>-|few|TRBV6-6|TRBJ2-7
CASSEALDRTTYEQYF
TGTGCCAGCAGCGAGGCCCTCGACAGGACCACCTACGAGCAGTACTTC
>TRBD1|-|TRBV7-9|TRBJ1-1
CASSWTPGQGGFF
TGTGCCAGCAGCTGGACACCGGGACAGGGAGGTTTCTTT
>-|few|TRBV28|TRBJ1-1
CASSLGHSLEAFF
TGTGCCAGCAGTTTAGGACACAGCCTTGAAGCTTTCTTT